This TCR beta chain was captured in a study of CD8 T cells in Susac syndrome. Findings and caveats of the study: It was acknowledged in the study that the number of individuals who were included in its TCR sequencing and HLA analysis was relatively small.

It was with random hexamers that 0.5 to 1 ug RNA was reverse transcribed. TCRdb independently ran MiXCR on the immunoSEQ multiplex PCR reads; one entry per CDR3 protein. The sample holds around 160,000 distinct CDR3 sequences, around 94% seen once. This CDR3 contains 14 residues. Germline CDR1 is DFQATT and CDR2 is SNEGSKA (reference sequence). The count of this clonotype is one. Its antigen is undetermined. Sequencing of TCR beta was undertaken in CD8+ and CD4+ T cells derived from blood. The study used healthy donors as controls matched for age and sex. The CD8+ and CD4+ T cells were negatively isolated, with the TEMRA cells enriched by FACS.

This rearrangement joins TRBV20-1 to TRBJ2-5, with 12 bases identical to TRBD2. This TCR was sampled from a human donor in good health. The sample consisted of CD4+ T cells from PBMCs. The CDR3 here is CSHLASGGGKTQYF. The CDR3 bases are TGCAGCCATCTCGCTAGCGGGGGGGGTAAGACCCAGTACTTC.